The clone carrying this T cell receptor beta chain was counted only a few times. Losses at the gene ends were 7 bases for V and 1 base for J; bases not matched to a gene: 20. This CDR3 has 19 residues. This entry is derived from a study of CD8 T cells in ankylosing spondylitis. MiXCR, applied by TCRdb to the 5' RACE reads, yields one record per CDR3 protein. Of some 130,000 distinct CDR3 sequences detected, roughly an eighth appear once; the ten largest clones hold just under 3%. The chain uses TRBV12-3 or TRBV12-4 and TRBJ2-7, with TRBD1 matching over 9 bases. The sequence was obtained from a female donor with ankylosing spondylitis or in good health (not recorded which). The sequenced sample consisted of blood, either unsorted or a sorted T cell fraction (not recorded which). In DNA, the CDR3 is TGTGCCAGCACCTACCTCCGGACAGGGGCCGATCCCGGATCCTACGAGCAGTACTTC. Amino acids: CASTYLRTGADPGSYEQYF.